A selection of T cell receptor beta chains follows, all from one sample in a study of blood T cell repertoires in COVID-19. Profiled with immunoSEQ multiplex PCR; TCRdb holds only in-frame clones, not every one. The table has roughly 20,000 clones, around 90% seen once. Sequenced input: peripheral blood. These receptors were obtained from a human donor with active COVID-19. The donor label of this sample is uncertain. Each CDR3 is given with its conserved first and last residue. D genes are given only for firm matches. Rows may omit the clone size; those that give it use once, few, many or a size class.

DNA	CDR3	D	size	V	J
TGTGCCAGCAGTCTGGAGGGAGTTCCGGTACGGACAGATACGCAGTATTTT	CASSLEGVPVRTDTQYF	.	.	TRBV27	TRBJ2-3
TGTGCCAGCAGTGACCCGGGACAGGGGCTTTACGAGCAGTACTTC	CASSDPGQGLYEQYF	TRBD1	.	TRBV2	TRBJ2-7
TGTGCCAGCAGCGTAGCTCCAGGGGACAGTGGCACCGGGGAGCTGTTTTTT	CASSVAPGDSGTGELFF	TRBD1	.	TRBV9	TRBJ2-2
TGTGCCAGCAGCCTTTATAGCCGGGGTGAGCAGTTCTTC	CASSLYSRGEQFF	.	.	TRBV14	TRBJ2-1
TGTGCCAGCAGCATGGACAGGGAGGGCCTAGAGACCCAGTACTTC	CASSMDREGLETQYF	.	.	TRBV7-9	TRBJ2-5
TGTGCCAGCAGCCAAGAGGGGAATGAACTAGCGGGAGGGCCCTACTTC	CASSQEGNELAGGPYF	TRBD2	.	TRBV4-2	TRBJ2-7
TGTGCCAGTAGTATAGCCCTCCCCATCCAGGGTCAGCCCCAGCATTTT	CASSIALPIQGQPQHF	.	.	TRBV19	TRBJ1-5
TGTGCCAGCAGCCCCCCCTCCACAGATACGCAGTATTTT	CASSPPSTDTQYF	.	.	TRBV5-4	TRBJ2-3
TGTGCCAGCAGGAATCCAACAGGGGGCTCCGGCTACGAGCAGTACTTC	CASRNPTGGSGYEQYF	TRBD1	.	TRBV2	TRBJ2-7
TGTGCCAGCAGTTACGGGGGGAGGGTAGGCGAGCAGTACTTC	CASSYGGRVGEQYF	TRBD2	once	TRBV6-5	TRBJ2-7
TGTGCCAGCAGTAACAGGGGTTCCGGGGAGCTGTTTTTT	CASSNRGSGELFF	TRBD1	.	TRBV6-5	TRBJ2-2
TGTGCCAGTAGTATGGGAGGGCTTCTGGGCACCGGGGAGCTGTTTTTT	CASSMGGLLGTGELFF	TRBD2	.	TRBV19	TRBJ2-2
TGCGCCAGCAGCTTTGACTCGACCCAACGCGTCCTGACTTTC	CASSFDSTQRVLTF	.	.	TRBV5-1	TRBJ2-6
TGTGCCAGCAGTGCCGACAGCCTTAAACCCCAGCATTTT	CASSADSLKPQHF	.	.	TRBV25-1	TRBJ1-5
TGTGCCAGTAGTATAAAGCGGGAGAGGGGCTACGAGCAGTACTTC	CASSIKRERGYEQYF	TRBD2	once	TRBV19	TRBJ2-7
TGTGCCAGCAGTTACCGGCAGGGTTACGCCAACGTCCTGACTTTC	CASSYRQGYANVLTF	.	once	TRBV6-2/TRBV6-3	TRBJ2-6
TGTGCCAGCACCGCAGCCCCGGGACAGGTGAACACTGAAGCTTTCTTT	CASTAAPGQVNTEAFF	TRBD1	.	TRBV7-6	TRBJ1-1
TGCAGCGGGGGGACAGGGATCTACGAGCAGTACTTC	CSGGTGIYEQYF	TRBD1	.	TRBV29-1	TRBJ2-7
TGTGCCAGTAGTATAACCGGGACTAGAGATGAGCAGTTCTTC	CASSITGTRDEQFF	TRBD2	once	TRBV19	TRBJ2-1
TGTGCCAGCAAGAGCTCCTACGAGCAGTACTTC	CASKSSYEQYF	.	.	TRBV30	TRBJ2-7
TGCGCCAGCAGCTTGGACGCTCCGGGGGGCTACACCTTC	CASSLDAPGGYTF	.	.	TRBV5-1	TRBJ1-2
TGTGCCAGCAGTCCTACCGGGACAGCCTCTGGAAACACCATATATTTT	CASSPTGTASGNTIYF	TRBD1	few	TRBV28	TRBJ1-3
TGTGCCAGCAGTTTATCGGCGGGAGGATACAATGAGCAGTTCTTC	CASSLSAGGYNEQFF	TRBD2	.	TRBV27	TRBJ2-1